Listed below are T cell receptor beta chains from one sample, sequenced in a study of T cell repertoires in cytomegalovirus infection. TCRdb redid the calling of the reads with MiXCR, one entry per CDR3 protein. Of approximately 730,000 distinct CDR3 sequences listed, about 29% are singletons. Their antigens are not known. Sequencing was performed on cultured CD8+ T cells from PBMCs, taken from culture after CMV antigen stimulation. These receptors were taken from a human donor in good health (CMV status not recorded). Some clones in this sample may be carry-over from other donors' samples. Both conserved end residues are part of each CDR3. Fields, in order: CDR3 protein, CDR3 DNA, clone size, J gene, V gene, D gene. The D gene is left open where the match is weak. Clone size is stated in some rows and not others, as once, few, many or a class when expanded.

CDR3 protein: CASRWTPTDTQYF
CDR3 DNA: TGTGCCAGCCGCTGGACCCCTACAGATACGCAGTATTTT
clone size: few
J gene: TRBJ2-3
V gene: TRBV2
D gene: .

CDR3 protein: CASSLSGEQFF
CDR3 DNA: TGTGCCAGCAGCTTATCGGGTGAGCAGTTCTTC
clone size: many
J gene: TRBJ2-1
V gene: TRBV27
D gene: .

CDR3 protein: CASSLAKSTGGFYGYTF
CDR3 DNA: TGTGCCAGCAGCTTAGCGAAGTCGACAGGGGGCTTCTATGGCTACACCTTC
clone size: .
J gene: TRBJ1-2
V gene: TRBV7-8
D gene: TRBD1

CDR3 protein: CASSFRAGRTDTQYF
CDR3 DNA: TGTGCCAGCAGTTTCAGAGCGGGGCGCACAGATACGCAGTATTTT
clone size: few
J gene: TRBJ2-3
V gene: TRBV12-3/TRBV12-4
D gene: TRBD2

CDR3 protein: CTSSLGWSMNTEAFF
CDR3 DNA: TGCACCAGCAGCTTAGGGTGGTCAATGAACACTGAAGCTTTCTTT
clone size: .
J gene: TRBJ1-1
V gene: TRBV4-3
D gene: .

CDR3 protein: CASSLTQASTEAFF
CDR3 DNA: TGTGCCAGCAGTCTAACACAAGCGAGCACTGAAGCTTTCTTT
clone size: few
J gene: TRBJ1-1
V gene: TRBV28
D gene: .

CDR3 protein: CASSTRDRGTGELFF
CDR3 DNA: TGTGCCAGCAGCACGCGGGACAGGGGGACCGGGGAGCTGTTTTTT
clone size: few
J gene: TRBJ2-2
V gene: TRBV7-9
D gene: TRBD1

CDR3 protein: CASSENYNEQFF
CDR3 DNA: TGTGCCAGCAGTGAAAATTACAATGAGCAGTTCTTC
clone size: .
J gene: TRBJ2-1
V gene: TRBV2
D gene: .

CDR3 protein: CASRRRDSNYGYTF
CDR3 DNA: TGTGCCAGCAGGCGCCGGGACAGCAACTATGGCTACACCTTC
clone size: .
J gene: TRBJ1-2
V gene: TRBV11-2
D gene: TRBD1

CDR3 protein: CASSLSGRGTYEQYF
CDR3 DNA: TGTGCCAGCAGTTTATCGGGTAGGGGAACCTACGAGCAGTACTTC
clone size: .
J gene: TRBJ2-7
V gene: TRBV27
D gene: .

CDR3 protein: CASSPKGQGAFEQFF
CDR3 DNA: TGTGCCAGCAGCCCAAAGGGACAGGGGGCCTTTGAGCAGTTCTTC
clone size: .
J gene: TRBJ2-1
V gene: TRBV7-6
D gene: TRBD1

CDR3 protein: CASSLGRVNTEAFF
CDR3 DNA: TGTGCCAGCAGCTTAGGCAGGGTGAACACTGAAGCTTTCTTT
clone size: many
J gene: TRBJ1-1
V gene: TRBV27
D gene: .

CDR3 protein: CASGFPELGYTF
CDR3 DNA: TGTGCTAGTGGTTTCCCAGAGCTTGGCTACACCTTC
clone size: .
J gene: TRBJ1-2
V gene: TRBV12-5
D gene: .

CDR3 protein: CASSLVGTNNEQFF
CDR3 DNA: TGTGCCAGCAGCTTAGTTGGGACTAACAATGAGCAGTTCTTC
clone size: many
J gene: TRBJ2-1
V gene: TRBV7-2
D gene: TRBD2

CDR3 protein: CASSQGQNPNYGYTF
CDR3 DNA: TGCGCCAGCAGCCAAGGACAGAACCCTAACTATGGCTACACCTTC
clone size: .
J gene: TRBJ1-2
V gene: TRBV4-1
D gene: .

CDR3 protein: CASNGRTGGIQPYGYTF
CDR3 DNA: TGTGCCAGCAATGGCCGGACAGGGGGTATCCAGCCGTATGGCTACACCTTC
clone size: many
J gene: TRBJ1-2
V gene: TRBV7-2
D gene: TRBD1

CDR3 protein: CASSPAIDGYTF
CDR3 DNA: TGTGCCAGCAGCCCTGCTATAGATGGCTACACCTTC
clone size: .
J gene: TRBJ1-2
V gene: TRBV7-2
D gene: .

CDR3 protein: CASSQGVLRGARETQYF
CDR3 DNA: TGTGCCAGCAGCCAGGGGGTCCTACGGGGGGCCAGGGAGACCCAGTACTTC
clone size: many
J gene: TRBJ2-5
V gene: TRBV7-2
D gene: .

CDR3 protein: CATSGGDNTEAFF
CDR3 DNA: TGCGCCACTAGCGGGGGGGATAACACTGAAGCTTTCTTT
clone size: .
J gene: TRBJ1-1
V gene: TRBV10-2
D gene: .

CDR3 protein: CASKVPRDTEAFF
CDR3 DNA: TGTGCCAGTAAAGTACCCAGAGACACTGAAGCTTTCTTT
clone size: few
J gene: TRBJ1-1
V gene: TRBV19
D gene: .

CDR3 protein: CASVQTGFLSSYNEQFF
CDR3 DNA: TGTGCCAGCGTCCAAACAGGATTCCTCAGCTCCTACAATGAGCAGTTCTTC
clone size: .
J gene: TRBJ2-1
V gene: TRBV11-2
D gene: .

CDR3 protein: CASSYSGGWVTQYF
CDR3 DNA: TGTGCCAGCAGCTATAGCGGGGGGTGGGTGACCCAGTACTTC
clone size: many
J gene: TRBJ2-5
V gene: TRBV7-2
D gene: TRBD2

CDR3 protein: CASSEIWDWSSYNEQFF
CDR3 DNA: TGTGCCAGCAGTGAAATCTGGGACTGGAGCTCCTACAATGAGCAGTTCTTC
clone size: few
J gene: TRBJ2-1
V gene: TRBV6-2/TRBV6-3
D gene: .

CDR3 protein: CASGRDRGQIEQFF
CDR3 DNA: TGTGCCAGCGGTCGGGACAGGGGGCAGATTGAGCAGTTCTTC
clone size: .
J gene: TRBJ2-1
V gene: TRBV2
D gene: TRBD1

CDR3 protein: CASSQDSGTQYF
CDR3 DNA: TGTGCCAGCAGCCAGGACTCTGGGACCCAGTACTTC
clone size: many
J gene: TRBJ2-5
V gene: TRBV14
D gene: .

CDR3 protein: CATSSRWGNQPQHF
CDR3 DNA: TGTGCCACCAGCAGTAGGTGGGGGAATCAGCCCCAGCATTTT
clone size: .
J gene: TRBJ1-5
V gene: TRBV15
D gene: .

CDR3 protein: CASTETSGGLEQFF
CDR3 DNA: TGTGCCAGCACGGAGACTAGCGGGGGTTTGGAGCAGTTCTTC
clone size: .
J gene: TRBJ2-1
V gene: TRBV6-6
D gene: TRBD2

CDR3 protein: CALAPLESSTDTQYF
CDR3 DNA: TGTGCCCTTGCGCCCCTAGAATCTAGCACAGATACGCAGTATTTT
clone size: .
J gene: TRBJ2-3
V gene: TRBV10-3
D gene: .

CDR3 protein: CASSQMFYEQYF
CDR3 DNA: TGTGCCAGCAGCCAGATGTTCTACGAGCAGTACTTC
clone size: few
J gene: TRBJ2-7
V gene: TRBV11-2
D gene: .

CDR3 protein: CASSFGTMMFSNQPQHF
CDR3 DNA: TGTGCCAGCAGCTTCGGGACAATGATGTTTAGCAATCAGCCCCAGCATTTT
clone size: few
J gene: TRBJ1-5
V gene: TRBV5-6
D gene: .

CDR3 protein: CASSFGRVGYEQYF
CDR3 DNA: TGTGCCAGCAGCTTCGGCAGGGTAGGGTACGAGCAGTACTTC
clone size: .
J gene: TRBJ2-7
V gene: TRBV7-6
D gene: .

CDR3 protein: CASSFGNTEAFF
CDR3 DNA: TGTGCCAGCAGCTTCGGGAACACTGAAGCTTTCTTT
clone size: many
J gene: TRBJ1-1
V gene: TRBV12-3/TRBV12-4
D gene: .

CDR3 protein: CASSVSRAENYGYTF
CDR3 DNA: TGTGCCAGCAGCGTCTCAAGGGCAGAGAACTATGGCTACACCTTC
clone size: many
J gene: TRBJ1-2
V gene: TRBV7-2
D gene: .

CDR3 protein: CASSQVPPGDRVWNEQFF
CDR3 DNA: TGCGCCAGCAGCCAAGTCCCGCCTGGGGACAGGGTATGGAATGAGCAGTTCTTC
clone size: .
J gene: TRBJ2-1
V gene: TRBV4-1
D gene: TRBD1

CDR3 protein: CATSRVGGNTEAFF
CDR3 DNA: TGTGCCACCAGCAGAGTTGGGGGGAACACTGAAGCTTTCTTT
clone size: few
J gene: TRBJ1-1
V gene: TRBV15
D gene: .

CDR3 protein: CATNSLGMKDMNTEAFF
CDR3 DNA: TGTGCCACCAACAGTTTAGGGATGAAAGACATGAACACTGAAGCTTTCTTT
clone size: few
J gene: TRBJ1-1
V gene: TRBV28
D gene: .

CDR3 protein: CASSQGLPSVSSPLHF
CDR3 DNA: TGCGCCAGCAGCCAAGGACTCCCGTCGGTTAGTTCACCCCTCCACTTT
clone size: .
J gene: TRBJ1-6
V gene: TRBV4-1
D gene: .

CDR3 protein: CSAPGETGELFF
CDR3 DNA: TGCAGTGCTCCAGGGGAAACCGGGGAGCTGTTTTTT
clone size: .
J gene: TRBJ2-2
V gene: TRBV20-1
D gene: .

CDR3 protein: CASSESGSSYNSPLHF
CDR3 DNA: TGTGCCAGCAGTGAATCGGGTAGCTCCTATAATTCACCCCTCCACTTT
clone size: few
J gene: TRBJ1-6
V gene: TRBV25-1
D gene: .

CDR3 protein: CASSFHRSTFGYGYTF
CDR3 DNA: TGTGCCAGCAGTTTTCACAGGTCAACCTTTGGCTATGGCTACACCTTC
clone size: few
J gene: TRBJ1-2
V gene: TRBV12-3/TRBV12-4
D gene: .

CDR3 protein: CASSFWVRGREDTQYF
CDR3 DNA: TGTGCCAGCAGTTTTTGGGTCAGGGGGCGTGAAGATACGCAGTATTTT
clone size: many
J gene: TRBJ2-3
V gene: TRBV12-3/TRBV12-4
D gene: TRBD1

CDR3 protein: CASSLSGQEAFF
CDR3 DNA: TGTGCCAGCAGTTTATCTGGACAAGAAGCTTTCTTT
clone size: few
J gene: TRBJ1-1
V gene: TRBV27
D gene: .

CDR3 protein: CSARDQWGSGELFF
CDR3 DNA: TGCAGTGCTAGAGATCAATGGGGGTCCGGGGAGCTGTTTTTT
clone size: .
J gene: TRBJ2-2
V gene: TRBV20-1
D gene: .

CDR3 protein: CASSGDRVTNEQFF
CDR3 DNA: TGTGCCAGCAGTGGGGACAGGGTGACGAATGAGCAGTTCTTC
clone size: .
J gene: TRBJ2-1
V gene: TRBV2
D gene: TRBD1

CDR3 protein: CASSLDNFAYGEQFF
CDR3 DNA: TGTGCCAGCAGCCTCGACAACTTTGCTTACGGTGAGCAGTTCTTC
clone size: few
J gene: TRBJ2-1
V gene: TRBV7-9
D gene: .

CDR3 protein: CASSSPGATQYF
CDR3 DNA: TGTGCCAGCAGCTCCCCCGGTGCGACCCAGTACTTC
clone size: .
J gene: TRBJ2-5
V gene: TRBV7-9
D gene: .

CDR3 protein: CASSLAGTGNEQFF
CDR3 DNA: TGTGCCAGCAGCTTGGCCGGGACAGGGAATGAGCAGTTCTTC
clone size: .
J gene: TRBJ2-1
V gene: TRBV5-4
D gene: TRBD1

CDR3 protein: CASSFLGGNTGELFF
CDR3 DNA: TGTGCCAGCAGTTTTTTAGGAGGGAACACCGGGGAGCTGTTTTTT
clone size: few
J gene: TRBJ2-2
V gene: TRBV6-5
D gene: .

CDR3 protein: CASSYESGQPIGNQPQHF
CDR3 DNA: TGTGCCAGCAGTTATGAATCTGGACAGCCGATAGGCAATCAGCCCCAGCATTTT
clone size: few
J gene: TRBJ1-5
V gene: TRBV6-2/TRBV6-3
D gene: .

CDR3 protein: CSVVARGEWENYGYTF
CDR3 DNA: TGCAGCGTTGTGGCCCGCGGGGAGTGGGAGAACTATGGCTACACCTTC
clone size: .
J gene: TRBJ1-2
V gene: TRBV29-1
D gene: .

CDR3 protein: CASSFSGTGGRAEAFF
CDR3 DNA: TGTGCCAGCAGTTTTTCCGGGACAGGGGGCAGGGCTGAAGCTTTCTTT
clone size: .
J gene: TRBJ1-1
V gene: TRBV7-9
D gene: TRBD1

CDR3 protein: CASSAEYNEQFF
CDR3 DNA: TGTGCCAGCAGCGCTGAGTACAATGAGCAGTTCTTC
clone size: .
J gene: TRBJ2-1
V gene: TRBV12-3/TRBV12-4
D gene: .

CDR3 protein: CASSRGSDTEAFF
CDR3 DNA: TGTGCCAGCAGCCGAGGGAGTGACACTGAAGCTTTCTTT
clone size: many
J gene: TRBJ1-1
V gene: TRBV7-9
D gene: .

CDR3 protein: CSARDWSGGINEQFF
CDR3 DNA: TGCAGTGCTAGAGATTGGAGCGGGGGTATCAATGAGCAGTTCTTC
clone size: few
J gene: TRBJ2-1
V gene: TRBV20-1
D gene: TRBD2